The source of this T cell receptor beta chain is a study of blood T cell repertoires in COVID-19 (dated by TCRdb to about 2020). A note on the overall study: Samples from collaborators originated in the United States, Italy and Spain and spanned both the acute and convalescent phases of COVID-19. The samples were drawn from the first 160 participants of the ongoing ImmuneRACE study and from 950 to 1,500 subjects provided by 6 global collaborators. Where HLA class I and class II types were available, the types were taken from metadata supplied by the sample provider, not from assay-based typing. The prospective study material was composed of cDNA or gDNA derived from T cells, B-cell-depleted T cells, or PBMCs. Deeply sampled blood TCRbeta repertoires from subjects exposed to, actively infected with, or recovered from COVID-19 were included in the dataset. A de-identified subject ID, COVID-19 status, age in years and sex were almost always included in the sample metadata. The repertoires were released in a freely available public database intended as a resource for research on the immune response to SARS-CoV-2. The paper's findings and limits, for the study overall: Clinical and demographic metadata were provided uncurated, with the amount varying by source and participant.

TCRbeta CDR3 regions were amplified from genomic DNA by means of the immunoSEQ Assay, a bias-controlled multiplex PCR. Per the source publication's procedure: The number of nucleated cells in each sample was estimated by amplification of reference gene primers within the assay. Sequence reads were collapsed and filtered to measure the absolute abundance of every unique TCRbeta CDR3 rearrangement. Productive Simpson clonality was computed per sample as the square root of Simpson's diversity index over productive rearrangements. TCRdb mirrors the immuneACCESS table, restricted to in-frame sequences. Some clones are absent from its copies; in checked studies, under half trace to an unresolved V gene, and the reason for the others is unknown. D and trimming were read from the DNA, whereas the V and J calls and clone size are those reported in that table. The sample has about 300,000 clones on record, approximately 91% of them singletons. About 9.8% of the sample belongs to the ten largest clones.

Each collaborating institution followed its own protocols to collect whole blood in K2EDTA tubes. Collaborator samples were shipped for TCRbeta analysis as frozen whole blood, isolated PBMCs, or DNA extracted from either sample type. Remarks on this clone: What antigen it recognizes has not been identified. Nothing much larger sits one base from this clone, and base qualities are not available.

Sequencing was carried out using peripheral blood. This sequence originates from a young man with active or convalescent COVID-19.

The CDR3 reads as follows: CASSQDGPFAPGELFF. DNA sequence: TGCGCCAGCAGCCAAGATGGCCCCTTCGCTCCCGGGGAGCTGTTTTTT. This chain joins TRBV4-1 to TRBJ2-2; no D gene is confidently identified. Taken from cysteine to phenylalanine, the CDR3 has 16 residues. Only CDR3 DNA remains: 48 bases, in frame from the first base. V is reduced by 0 bases and J by 6 bases, leaving a spacing of 14 bases between them. The germline V gene sets CDR1 to MGHRA and CDR2 to YSYEKL.